This TCR beta chain was profiled in a study of Ad26.COV2.S vaccination and SARS-CoV-2 variants. Regarding treatment: over 15 received Ad26.COV2.S at low or high dose, single or two shots; a few received placebo; per-sample allocation not given. Day 63 after the first injection of vaccine or placebo was the sampling time. Assay used: immunoSEQ multiplex PCR; TCRdb lists only in-frame clones, some missing. The sample lists over 400,000 clones; about 88% were seen once. This clone has more than one count but fewer than ten. The receptor's source is a person aged 18-65 years who received the Ad26.COV2.S COVID-19 vaccine or a placebo. The sample in question was peripheral blood, obtained in a trial of Ad26.COV2.S vaccine versus placebo.

CDR3 sequence (DNA): TGTGCCAGCAGCCTACCTACAGGGGGAGCCACTGAAGCTTTCTTT. It codes for CASSLPTGGATEAFF. The J gene is TRBJ1-1, the V gene TRBV7-9; TRBD1 matches 8 bases. CDR1 and CDR2 from the germline V gene are SEHNR and FQNEAQ (reference sequence). V shed 5 bases, J shed 4 bases, and the junction held 9 bases outside the gene matches. The CDR3 has 15 amino acids.